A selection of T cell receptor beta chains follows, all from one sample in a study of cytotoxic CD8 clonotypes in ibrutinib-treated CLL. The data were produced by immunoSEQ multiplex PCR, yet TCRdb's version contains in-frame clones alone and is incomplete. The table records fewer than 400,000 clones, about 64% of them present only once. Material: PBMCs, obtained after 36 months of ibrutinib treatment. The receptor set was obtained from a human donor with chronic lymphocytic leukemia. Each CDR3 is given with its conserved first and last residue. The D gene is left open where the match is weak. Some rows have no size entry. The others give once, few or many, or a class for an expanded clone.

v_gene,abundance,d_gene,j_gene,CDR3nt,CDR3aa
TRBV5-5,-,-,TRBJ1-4,TGTGCCAGCAGCTTGCCGGCAGGGCGCCCCGAAAAACTGTTTTTT,CASSLPAGRPEKLFF
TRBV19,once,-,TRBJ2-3,TGTGCCAGTAGAACCGCAGGCACAGATACGCAGTATTTT,CASRTAGTDTQYF
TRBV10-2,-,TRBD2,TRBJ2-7,TGCGCCAGCAAGGCCCTAGCGGGAGATCACGAGCAGTACTTC,CASKALAGDHEQYF
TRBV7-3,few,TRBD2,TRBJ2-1,TGTGCCAGCAGCTCAGGACTAGCGGGAGCATCTGAGCAGTTCTTC,CASSSGLAGASEQFF
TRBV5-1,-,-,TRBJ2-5,TGCGCCAGCAGCGGCCGGGGTATCCAGGGGGAGACCCAGTACTTC,CASSGRGIQGETQYF
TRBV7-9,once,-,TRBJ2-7,TGTGCCAGCAGCTTAGGATTATCCGGGACCCAAACCTACGAGCAGTACTTC,CASSLGLSGTQTYEQYF
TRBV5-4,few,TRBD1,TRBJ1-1,TGTGCCAGCAGCTTGGTGAGGGGGCCGGGGACTGAAGCTTTCTTT,CASSLVRGPGTEAFF
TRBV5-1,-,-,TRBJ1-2,TGCGCCAGCAGCCTTAATAACTATGGCTACACCTTC,CASSLNNYGYTF
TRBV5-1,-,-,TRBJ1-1,TGCGCCAGCAGAACCCTACAGGGCCCGCGGAGTACTGAAGCTTTCTTT,CASRTLQGPRSTEAFF
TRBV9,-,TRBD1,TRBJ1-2,TGTGCCAGCAGCGTAGAGAGGGGGCAGTATGGCTACACCTTC,CASSVERGQYGYTF
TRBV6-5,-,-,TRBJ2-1,TGTGCCAGCAGTCTAGGAGGCGGCGGGTACAATGAGCAGTTCTTC,CASSLGGGGYNEQFF
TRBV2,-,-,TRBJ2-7,TGTGCCAGCAGTGTAGGGCCCGATTCCGAGCAGTACTTC,CASSVGPDSEQYF
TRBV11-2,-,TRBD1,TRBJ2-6,TGTGCCAGCAGCTTAGGGAAGAAGACAGGGAGTGGGGCCAACGTCCTGACTTTC,CASSLGKKTGSGANVLTF
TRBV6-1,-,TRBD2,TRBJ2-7,TGTGCCAGCAGTCAAGGGACTAGCGGGGGGGTCTACGAGCAGTACTTC,CASSQGTSGGVYEQYF
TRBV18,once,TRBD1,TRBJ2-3,TGTGCCAGCTCACCACCGGGGACAGTCGGCACAGATACGCAGTATTTT,CASSPPGTVGTDTQYF
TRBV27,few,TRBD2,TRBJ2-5,TGTGCCAGCAGTTTCAGCGGGGGGGCAGTGACCCAGTACTTC,CASSFSGGAVTQYF
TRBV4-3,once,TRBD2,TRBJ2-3,TGCGCCAGCAGCCAGACTAGCGGGCGCACAGATACGCAGTATTTT,CASSQTSGRTDTQYF
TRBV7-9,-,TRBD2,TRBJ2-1,TGTGCCAGCAGCACGACTAGCGGGAGACCCTACAATGAGCAGTTCTTC,CASSTTSGRPYNEQFF
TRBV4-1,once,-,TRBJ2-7,TGCGCCAGCAGCCAGAGATGGGGGGACCGGAACGAGCAGTACTTC,CASSQRWGDRNEQYF
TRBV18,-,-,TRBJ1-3,TGTGCCAGCTCACCAAAAAACACCATATATTTT,CASSPKNTIYF
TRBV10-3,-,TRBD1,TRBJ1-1,TGTGCCATCAGTGAGACTGACAGGGGGAACACTGAAGCTTTCTTT,CAISETDRGNTEAFF
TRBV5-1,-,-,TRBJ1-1,TGCGCCAGCAGCCTCGGCGGAGGGGGAAGCACTGAAGCTTTCTTT,CASSLGGGGSTEAFF
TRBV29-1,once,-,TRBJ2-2,TGCAGCGTCGGGATGGGACAAACGAACACCGGGGAGCTGTTTTTT,CSVGMGQTNTGELFF
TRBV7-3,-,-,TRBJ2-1,TGTGCCAGCAGCCCTCAGGGGAACGTTTACAATGAGCAGTTCTTC,CASSPQGNVYNEQFF
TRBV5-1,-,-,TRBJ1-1,TGCGCCAGCAGCTTGTACCCACCGAACACTGAAGCTTTCTTT,CASSLYPPNTEAFF
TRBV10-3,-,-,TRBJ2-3,TGTGCCATCAGTGAGTCCTGGACCGGACCACACAATCAGCCCCAGTATTTT,CAISESWTGPHNQPQYF
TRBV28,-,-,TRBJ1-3,TGTGCCAGCAGTTTAGGCACAATGCAAGCCATATATTTT,CASSLGTMQAIYF
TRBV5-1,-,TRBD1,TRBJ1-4,TGCGCCAGCAGCTTGGAGGGGGCTGAAAAACTGTTTTTT,CASSLEGAEKLFF
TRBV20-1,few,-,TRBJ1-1,TGCAGTGGGCCTCGAGCTTTCTTT,CSGPRAFF
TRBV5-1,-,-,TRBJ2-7,TGCGCCAGCAGCTCCAGCGGGACATCCTACGAGCAGTACTTC,CASSSSGTSYEQYF
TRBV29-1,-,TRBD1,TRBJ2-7,TGCAGCGTTGCAGGGGGCGGGTTAGACGAGCAGTACTTC,CSVAGGGLDEQYF
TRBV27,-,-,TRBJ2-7,TGTGCCAGCAGTTTTTCCGGGAGCAAGGACTACGAGCAGTACTTC,CASSFSGSKDYEQYF
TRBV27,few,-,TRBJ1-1,TGTGCCAGCAGTTTATTGCGGGGGACTGAAGCTTTCTTT,CASSLLRGTEAFF
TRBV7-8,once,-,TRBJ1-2,TGTGCCAGCAGCCCACGGTGGGGGCCTAAGGGCTACACCTTC,CASSPRWGPKGYTF
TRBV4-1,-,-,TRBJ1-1,TGCGCCAGCAGCCAAGAGGGGAGGGCCACTGAAGCTTTCTTT,CASSQEGRATEAFF
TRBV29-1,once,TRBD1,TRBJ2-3,TGCAGCCTCCGGACAGGGGAGCCCACAGATACGCAGTATTTT,CSLRTGEPTDTQYF
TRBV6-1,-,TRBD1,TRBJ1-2,TGTGCCAGCAGAGAATCCATTTTTCCGGGACAGGGCTACTATGGCTACACCTTC,CASRESIFPGQGYYGYTF
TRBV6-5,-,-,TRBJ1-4,TGTGCCAGCAGTTATACTGCAACTAATGAAAAACTGTTTTTT,CASSYTATNEKLFF
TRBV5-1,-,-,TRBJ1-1,TGCGCCAGCAGCCCCCAAACCAGATTCACTGAAGCTTTCTTT,CASSPQTRFTEAFF
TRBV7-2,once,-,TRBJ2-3,TGTGCCAGCAGCTTAAAAGAGTACGGCCCAGATACGCAGTATTTT,CASSLKEYGPDTQYF
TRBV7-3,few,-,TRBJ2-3,TGTGCCAGCAGCTTAAATGACAGACGCACAGATACGCAGTATTTT,CASSLNDRRTDTQYF
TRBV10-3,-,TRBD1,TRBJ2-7,TGTGCCATCACGGCGAGGACAGGGGTGAGCGAGCAGTACTTC,CAITARTGVSEQYF
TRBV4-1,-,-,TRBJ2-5,TGCGCCAGCAGCCAAGAACCCTCCCCAGGGAGGAGGACCCAGTACTTC,CASSQEPSPGRRTQYF
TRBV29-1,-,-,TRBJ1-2,TGCAGCGTTGAAGGAGGGAGGGGAACGTTGTTGGATGGCTACACCTTC,CSVEGGRGTLLDGYTF
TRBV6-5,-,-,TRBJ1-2,TGTGCCAGCAGTTACCATCGTAGGGTATCCGGCTACACCTTC,CASSYHRRVSGYTF
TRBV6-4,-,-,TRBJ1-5,TGTGCCAGCCCACGTCGACAGGAGAATAGCAATCAGCCCCAGCATTTT,CASPRRQENSNQPQHF
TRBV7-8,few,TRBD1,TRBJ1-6,TGTGCCAGCAGCTTACGGACAGGGGGTACACCCCTCCACTTT,CASSLRTGGTPLHF
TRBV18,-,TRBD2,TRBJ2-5,TGTGCCAGCTCATCACCGATACTAGCGGATCAAGAGACCCAGTACTTC,CASSSPILADQETQYF
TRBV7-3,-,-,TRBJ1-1,TGTGCCCACACTAGGGAAAAAGTGGAAGCTTTCTTT,CAHTREKVEAFF
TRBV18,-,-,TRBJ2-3,TGTGCCAGCTCACCCCTGACGGGGGGCGCGGATACGCAGTATTTT,CASSPLTGGADTQYF
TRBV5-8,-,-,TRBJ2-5,TGTGCCAGCAGCTCGGTAGTAGGGCAGTATCAAGAGACCCAGTACTTC,CASSSVVGQYQETQYF
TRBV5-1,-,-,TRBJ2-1,TGCGCCAGCAAGGGGGGCACCTTTGGTGGCAATGAGCAGTTCTTC,CASKGGTFGGNEQFF
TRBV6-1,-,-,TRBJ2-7,TGTGCCAGCAGTCAAGCCTTGGTTTACGAGCAGTACTTC,CASSQALVYEQYF